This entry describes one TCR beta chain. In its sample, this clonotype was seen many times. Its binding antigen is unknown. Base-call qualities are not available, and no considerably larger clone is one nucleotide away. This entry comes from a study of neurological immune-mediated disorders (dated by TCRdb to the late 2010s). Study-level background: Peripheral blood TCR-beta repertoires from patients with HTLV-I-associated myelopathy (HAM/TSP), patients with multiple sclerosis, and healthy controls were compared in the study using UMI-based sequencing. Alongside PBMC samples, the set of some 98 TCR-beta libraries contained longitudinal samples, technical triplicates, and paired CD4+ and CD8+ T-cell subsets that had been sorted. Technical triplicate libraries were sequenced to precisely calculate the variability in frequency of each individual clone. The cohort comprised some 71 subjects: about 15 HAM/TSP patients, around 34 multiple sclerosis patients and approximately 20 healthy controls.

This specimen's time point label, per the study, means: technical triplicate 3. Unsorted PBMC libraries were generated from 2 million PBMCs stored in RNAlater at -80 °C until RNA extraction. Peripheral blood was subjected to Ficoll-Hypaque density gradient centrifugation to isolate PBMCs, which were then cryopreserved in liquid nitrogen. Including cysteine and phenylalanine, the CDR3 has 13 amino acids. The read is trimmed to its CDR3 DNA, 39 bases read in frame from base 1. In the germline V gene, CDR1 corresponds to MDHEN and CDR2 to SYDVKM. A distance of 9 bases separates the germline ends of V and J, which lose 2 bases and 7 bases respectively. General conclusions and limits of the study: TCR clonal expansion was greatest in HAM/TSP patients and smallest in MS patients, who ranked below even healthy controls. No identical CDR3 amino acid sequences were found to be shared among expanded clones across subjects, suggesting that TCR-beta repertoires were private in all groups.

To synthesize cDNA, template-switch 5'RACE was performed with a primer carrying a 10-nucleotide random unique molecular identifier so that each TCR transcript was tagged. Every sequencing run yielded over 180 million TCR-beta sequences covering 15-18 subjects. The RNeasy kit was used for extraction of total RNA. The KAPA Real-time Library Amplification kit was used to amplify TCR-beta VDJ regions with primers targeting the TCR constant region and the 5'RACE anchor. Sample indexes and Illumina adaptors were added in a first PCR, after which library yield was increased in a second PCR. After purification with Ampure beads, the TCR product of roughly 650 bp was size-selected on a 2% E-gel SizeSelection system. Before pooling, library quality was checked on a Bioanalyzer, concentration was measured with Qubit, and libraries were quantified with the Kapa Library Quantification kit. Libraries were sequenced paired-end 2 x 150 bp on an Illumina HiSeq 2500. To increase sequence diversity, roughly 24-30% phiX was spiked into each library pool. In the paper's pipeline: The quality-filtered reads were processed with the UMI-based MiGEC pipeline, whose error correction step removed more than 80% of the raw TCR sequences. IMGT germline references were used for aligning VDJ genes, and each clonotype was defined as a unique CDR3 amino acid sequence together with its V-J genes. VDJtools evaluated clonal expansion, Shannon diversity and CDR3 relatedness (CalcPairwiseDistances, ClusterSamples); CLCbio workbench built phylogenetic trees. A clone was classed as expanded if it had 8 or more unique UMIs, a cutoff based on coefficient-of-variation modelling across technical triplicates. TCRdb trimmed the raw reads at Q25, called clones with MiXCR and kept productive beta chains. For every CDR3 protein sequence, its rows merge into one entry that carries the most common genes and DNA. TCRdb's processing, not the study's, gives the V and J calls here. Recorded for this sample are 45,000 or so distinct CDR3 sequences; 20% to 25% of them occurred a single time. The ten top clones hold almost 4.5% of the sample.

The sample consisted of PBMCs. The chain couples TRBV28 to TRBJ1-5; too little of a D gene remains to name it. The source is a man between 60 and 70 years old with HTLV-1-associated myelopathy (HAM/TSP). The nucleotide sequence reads TGTGCCAGCAGTTTAGTTACTGTCCAGCCCCAGCATTTT. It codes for CASSLVTVQPQHF.